This TCR beta chain was identified in a study of Graves' ophthalmopathy and Graves' hyperthyroidism. Background on the study: Peripheral blood was collected at initial diagnosis, before any treatment.

Other autoimmune diseases, uncontrolled infections, pregnancy or lactation excluded patients from enrollment. Each diagnosis was determined on the basis of clinical symptoms, serum thyroxine, TRAb, thyroid ultrasound and orbital computed tomography. Study-wide points: Blood also held most thyroid clonotypes expanded above 0.001 frequency.

In the case of this clonotype: Its cognate antigen is unknown.

Amplifying from RNA transcripts, the study obtained TCR beta CDR3 regions. In the first round, RT-PCR was carried out with HTBI primers, and a multiplex PCR formed the second round. TCRdb processed the multiplex PCR reads anew with MiXCR; each CDR3 protein has one entry. The repertoire consists of 660,000 or so distinct CDR3 sequences, with about 38% occurring once and the leading ten covering over 2.5%. There are 13 residues in the CDR3. The germline V gene encodes CDR1 SGDLS and CDR2 YYNGEE. Trimming cost V 8 bases and J 2 bases; bases outside gene matches: 3. V gene TRBV9 combines with J gene TRBJ2-2, with 7 bases lining up with TRBD1. Sequencing was performed on peripheral blood. This clonotype originated in an adult man with Graves' ophthalmopathy. DNA of the CDR3: TGTGCCAGACAGGGGCGAAACACCGGGGAGCTGTTTTTT. It yields the protein CARQGRNTGELFF.